This T cell receptor (beta chain) emerged from a study of blood T cells in healthy people across ages. Sample-barcoded 5' priming and a J-beta primer mix drove a second PCR of about 6 to 12 cycles. TCRdb processed the 5' RACE reads anew with MiXCR; each CDR3 protein has one entry. The sample includes a few hundred thousand distinct CDR3 sequences, around 27% of them seen just once. This clonotype was seen a handful of times. These data were likewise used in another study, on T cells of mothers and their children.

This sequence was found in a boy aged 2 to 10 in good health. Sequencing was carried out using blood.

CDR3 coding DNA: TGCGCCAGCAGTGGGGGGGACAGGCTGGGGTACGAGCAGTACTTC. As protein: CASSGGDRLGYEQYF. The chain carries TRBV10-1 and TRBJ2-7, with TRBD1 identical over 8 bases. The CDR3 is 15 amino acids. In germline, CDR1 is WNHNN, CDR2 SYGVQD (reference sequence). Trimming cost V 4 bases and J 4 bases; bases outside gene matches: 9.